This T cell receptor beta chain stems from a study of Tregs in tolerant kidney transplant recipients. This clone is classed as medium-sized by frequency. The antigen is not known. The read ends 3 residues before the CDR3 terminus; that terminus is restored from the germline J gene. Recipient PBMCs carried a CFSE label and met irradiated graft donor PBMCs for more than five days before FACS sorting. This table comes from immunoSEQ multiplex PCR, and its TCRdb copy is limited to in-frame clones, with some not included. The sample holds around 2,400 clones. Looked up from germline, CDR1 is KGHSY and CDR2 is FQNENV. The CDR3 consists of 14 residues. Trimming removed 5 bases at V and 6 bases at J, with 16 bases between. Study-wide findings and caveats: Some patients' samples used different primers over time, so nucleotide sequences weren't comparable.

The chain employs TRBV16 and TRBJ1-2; D uncertain. The sequenced sample was CD8+ T cells from blood cultured with allogeneic cells, obtained before the transplant. This TCR derives from a human patient who received a combined kidney and bone marrow transplant. CDR3 protein: CASSRVSTGDGYTF. CDR3 DNA, as far as it was read: TGTGCCAGCAGCAGAGTATCTACCGGGGATGGC.